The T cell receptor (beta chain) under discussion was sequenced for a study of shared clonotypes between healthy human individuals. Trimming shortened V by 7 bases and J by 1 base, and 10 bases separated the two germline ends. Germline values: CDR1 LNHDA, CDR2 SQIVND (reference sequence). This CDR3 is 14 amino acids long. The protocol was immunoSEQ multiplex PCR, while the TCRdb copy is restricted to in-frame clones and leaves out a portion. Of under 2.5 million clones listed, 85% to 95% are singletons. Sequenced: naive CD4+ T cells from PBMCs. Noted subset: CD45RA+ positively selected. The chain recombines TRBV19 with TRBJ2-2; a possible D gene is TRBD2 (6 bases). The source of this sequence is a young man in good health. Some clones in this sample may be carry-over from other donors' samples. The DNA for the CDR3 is TGTGCCAGTAAGGCGGGGTGGAACACCGGGGAGCTGTTTTTT. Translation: CASKAGWNTGELFF.